The 22 T cell receptor beta chains given below trace back to one sample, sequenced in a study of shared clonotypes between healthy human individuals. Only in-frame clones appear in the TCRdb table, and some are missing; sequencing was by immunoSEQ multiplex PCR. Of about 470,000 clones in the sample, roughly three quarters were seen once. Material for sequencing was PBMCs. These receptor sequences come from a woman aged 35 to 49 in good health. Some clones in this sample may be carry-over from other donors' samples.

V is TRBV5-1 and J is TRBJ2-5; 7 bases match TRBD1. V lost 0 bases and J lost 3; bases outside the gene matches: 5. CDR3 length: 15 residues. Germline V gives CDR1 SGHRS, CDR2 YFSETQ. The CDR3 loop is CASSLAGTAEETQYF. The CDR3 DNA reads TGCGCCAGCAGCTTGGCGGGGACAGCAGAAGAGACCCAGTACTTC. Full variable domain (rest looked up from reference TRBV5-1 and TRBJ2-5): KAGVTQTPRYLIKTRGQQVTLSCSPISGHRSVSWYQQTPGQGLQFLFEYFSETQRNKGNFPGRFSGRQFSNSRSEMNVSTLELGDSALYLCASSLAGTAEETQYFGPGTRLLVL.

The chain combines TRBV7-2 with TRBJ2-7; 9 nucleotides match TRBD2. The V segment lost 5 bases and the J segment 2 bases; nucleotides outside the gene matches: 7. CDR3 length: 15 residues. CDR1 is SGHTA, CDR2 FQGNSA, per germline. CDR3 protein: CASSTSSGAAYEQYF. DNA for the CDR3: TGTGCCAGCAGCACATCTAGCGGGGCAGCCTACGAGCAGTACTTC.

V and J are TRBV7-3 and TRBJ1-5; no reliable D call. CDR3 size: 13 residues. In germline, CDR1 is SGHTA, CDR2 FQGTGA. The ends were cut back, 8 bases at V and 1 base at J, with 9 bases in the middle. Written as DNA, the CDR3 is TGTGCCAGCGGGAGGTTGAGCAATCAGCCCCAGCATTTT. Translation: CASGRLSNQPQHF.

V gene TRBV28 combines with J gene TRBJ2-2; TRBD2 agrees at 11 bases. Germline CDR1 MDHEN, CDR2 SYDVKM. The CDR3 contains 15 residues. Trimming took 5 bases from V and 7 from J; bases not matched to a gene: 6. CDR3 bases: TGTGCCAGCAGTCCGCTACTAGCGGGAGACGGGGAGCTGTTTTTT. This sequence encodes CASSPLLAGDGELFF.

The V call is TRBV27, the J call TRBJ2-7; D might be TRBD1 or TRBD2, each matching 5 bases. This CDR3 comprises 14 residues. With 6 bases removed from V and 4 bases from J, the gap between germline ends came to 16 bases. From germline, CDR1 is MNHEY and CDR2 SMNVEV (reference sequence). The CDR3, as DNA: TGTGCCAGCAGAGCCACCGGGACCAGGTACGAGCAGTACTTC. It yields the protein CASRATGTRYEQYF.

The CDR3 DNA reads TGTGCCAGCAGCGTAGCTATGGGGACAGGGATTGCCGGGGAGCTGTTTTTT. Translation: CASSVAMGTGIAGELFF. The rearrangement uses TRBV9 and TRBJ2-2, with 9 bases that match TRBD1. CDR1 is SGDLS, CDR2 YYNGEE, per germline. The CDR3 runs 17 residues. V dropped 0 bases and J dropped 6; count of bases not matched to a gene: 9.

The chain is built from TRBV15 and TRBJ1-1; a weak D match, TRBD1 (5 bases). V lost 1 base and J 3 bases, leaving 12 bases between the germline ends. Germline V gene data show CDR1 as LNHNV and CDR2 as YYDKDF (reference sequence). The CDR3 is 15 residues long. CDR3 bases: TGTGCCACCAGCAGAGGGGGGGGGAGCGACACTGAAGCTTTCTTT. Translation gives CATSRGGGSDTEAFF.

This clone has ten or more counts. A junction end diverges from the germline sequence, so it may reflect a read error. This sequence joins TRBV4-2 and TRBJ2-4; D is ambiguous. From germline, CDR1 is LGHNA and CDR2 YNFKEQ. CDR3 length: 13 amino acids. In nucleotides, the CDR3 is TGTGCCAGCAGCCAAGGAAAAAAGACTTGGCCCATGTTC. Residues: CASSQGKKTWPMF.

As for this clone: This may stem from a read error, because a much larger clone lies one nucleotide away. The chain links TRBV7-9 to TRBJ1-1, with no clear D. This CDR3 has 13 residues. Per the germline V gene, CDR1 is SEHNR and CDR2 is FQNEAQ (reference sequence). V was clipped by 1 base and J by 4 bases, with 7 bases between them. Here the CDR3 DNA reads TGTGCCAGCAGCTTAGAAGGGAGCACTGAAGCTTTCTTT. It translates to CASSLEGSTEAFF.

This clone was seen a few times. J is TRBJ2-1 and V is TRBV28, with a weak D call TRBD2 (5 bases). V lost 3 bases to trimming and J lost 11 bases, with 8 bases between them. Per germline, CDR1 MDHEN and CDR2 SYDVKM. The CDR3 extends over 11 amino acids. The CDR3 bases are TGTGCCAGCAGTTTCCGGGAACAGCAGTTCTTC. Its translation is CASSFREQQFF.

The chain recombines TRBV6-5 with TRBJ2-3, with D possibly matching TRBD2 (6 bases). In germline, CDR1 is MNHEY, CDR2 SVGAGI. The CDR3 length is 14 residues. With 5 bases removed from V and 2 bases from J, the gap between germline ends came to 11 bases. The CDR3 region is CASSQAGLTDTQYF. For the CDR3, the DNA is TGTGCCAGCAGTCAGGCGGGACTCACAGATACGCAGTATTTT.

The CDR3 here is CASRPSGMTSGTQYF. DNA of the CDR3: TGTGCCAGCAGACCGAGCGGGATGACTTCTGGGACCCAGTACTTC. The chain uses TRBV27 and TRBJ2-5; 7 bases agree with TRBD2. V dropped 6 bases and J dropped 7; count of bases not matched to a gene: 14. This CDR3 has 15 amino acids. From germline, CDR1 is MNHEY and CDR2 SMNVEV (reference sequence).

The chain recombines TRBV19 with TRBJ2-3; 7 bases are shared with TRBD1. V gave up 2 bases and J gave up 0 bases; unmatched junction bases: 8. The CDR3 contains 17 residues. Germline lookup yields CDR1 LNHDA and CDR2 SQIVND (reference sequence). CDR3 DNA sequence: TGTGCCAGTAGTATAACGCCACAGGGGACGAGCACAGATACGCAGTATTTT. Residues: CASSITPQGTSTDTQYF.

Comments on this clone: Other DNA sequences in this specimen translate into the identical CDR3. Written as DNA, the CDR3 is TGTGCCAGCAGCGTAGTAACCGGGGAGCTGTTTTTT. Protein: CASSVVTGELFF. This chain links TRBV9 with TRBJ2-2; D unclear. Looked up from germline, CDR1 is SGDLS and CDR2 is YYNGEE. V lost 0 bases to trimming and J lost 5 bases, with 2 bases between them. The CDR3 sequence is 12 residues long.

The V gene is TRBV6-1, the J gene TRBJ1-1; D not resolved. Looked up from germline, CDR1 is MNHNS and CDR2 is SASEGT. This CDR3 is built from 14 residues. Trimming shortened V by 1 base and J by 5 bases, and 11 bases separated the two germline ends. CDR3 DNA sequence: TGTGCCAGCAGTGAAGAGGGAGGGTGGACTGAAGCTTTCTTT. Amino acid sequence: CASSEEGGWTEAFF.

This clone appeared once. V is TRBV19 and J is TRBJ2-7, with D possibly matching TRBD2 (6 bases). The V end lost 4 bases, the J end lost 2 bases, and 12 bases lay between the germline ends. CDR3 size: 14 residues. CDR1 is LNHDA, CDR2 SQIVND, per germline (reference sequence). CDR3 nucleotide sequence: TGTGCCAGTAGTACCCTGCCGGGGGCCTACGAGCAGTACTTC. This sequence encodes CASSTLPGAYEQYF. The full variable domain, its missing parts supplied by reference TRBV19 and TRBJ2-7, is DGGITQSPKYLFRKEGQNVTLSCEQNLNHDAMYWYRQDPGQGLRLIYYSQIVNDFQKGDIAEGYSVSREKKESFPLTVTSAQKNPTAFYLCASSTLPGAYEQYFGPGTRLTVT.

Only one count was recorded for this clone. In DNA, the CDR3 is TGTGCCAGCAGGAGGACACTAGCCAAAAACATTCAGTACTTC. Translating it yields CASRRTLAKNIQYF. This chain uses TRBV2 with TRBJ2-4; D is perhaps TRBD1 (5 bases). V lost 6 bases to trimming and J lost 0 bases, with 9 bases between them. CDR1 and CDR2 from the germline V gene are SNHLY and FYNNEI. The CDR3 has 14 residues. The whole variable domain, remainder taken from reference TRBV2 and TRBJ2-4, is EPEVTQTPSHQVTQMGQEVILRCVPISNHLYFYWYRQILGQKVEFLVSFYNNEISEKSEIFDDQFSVERPDGSNFTLKIRSTKLEDSAMYFCASRRTLAKNIQYFGAGTRLSVL.

The rearrangement links TRBV15 to TRBJ2-7; TRBD1 agrees at 10 bases. V was clipped by 1 base and J by 1 base; unmatched bases: 4. CDR1 and CDR2 from the germline V gene are LNHNV and YYDKDF (reference sequence). There are 16 residues in the CDR3. CDR3 loop: CATSRGGTGVSYEQYF. CDR3 DNA: TGTGCCACCAGCAGAGGAGGGACAGGGGTATCCTACGAGCAGTACTTC.

The V gene is TRBV12-1, the J gene TRBJ2-7; the DNA was not compared with TRBD2, the D call given in the table. TRBV12-1 is a recognized pseudogene. The CDR3 consists of 14 residues. The CDR3 loop reads CASSFSGESHEQYF. The DNA of the CDR3 is TGTGCCAGCAGCTTCTCGGGAGAGAGCCACGAGCAGTACTTC.

The chain uses TRBV7-9 and TRBJ2-1, with D possibly being TRBD2 (5 bases). The V end was cut by 4 bases, the J end by 5 bases, with 12 bases between. Germline V gene lookup returns CDR1 SEHNR and CDR2 FQNEAQ (reference sequence). There are 14 residues in the CDR3. The DNA for the CDR3 is TGTGCCAGCAGCTCACCCACTAGAAACAATGAGCAGTTCTTC. It yields the protein CASSSPTRNNEQFF.

As regards this clone: Other DNA sequences in this specimen translate into the identical CDR3. This chain connects TRBV19 to TRBJ2-3, with D tentatively TRBD1 (6 bases). Trimming stripped 3 bases from V and 3 bases from J, with 7 bases between. This CDR3 contains 13 residues. CDR1 is LNHDA, CDR2 SQIVND, per germline (reference sequence). This CDR3 reads CASSIQGTDTQYF. The CDR3 nucleotides read TGTGCCAGTAGTATTCAGGGGACAGATACGCAGTATTTT.

V usage is TRBV5-6 and J usage is TRBJ1-2, with D perhaps matching TRBD1 (5 bases). Trimming pared 9 bases from V and 0 bases from J, leaving 18 bases between. Germline V gene lookup returns CDR1 SGHDT and CDR2 YYEEEE. This CDR3 has 15 residues. The CDR3 DNA sequence: TGTGCCACCCGAAGACAGTCGCGGGCTAACTATGGCTACACCTTC. Translated, it gives CATRRQSRANYGYTF.